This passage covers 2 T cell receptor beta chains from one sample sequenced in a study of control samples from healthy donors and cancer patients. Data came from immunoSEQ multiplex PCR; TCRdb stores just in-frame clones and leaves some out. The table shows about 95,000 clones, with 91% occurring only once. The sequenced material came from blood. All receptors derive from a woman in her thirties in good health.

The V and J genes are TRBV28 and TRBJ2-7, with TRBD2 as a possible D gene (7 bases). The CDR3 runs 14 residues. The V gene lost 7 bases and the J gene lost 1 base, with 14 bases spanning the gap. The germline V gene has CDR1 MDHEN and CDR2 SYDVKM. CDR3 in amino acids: CASIPSGTSYEQYF. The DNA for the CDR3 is TGTGCCAGCATCCCCAGCGGGACATCCTACGAGCAGTACTTC.

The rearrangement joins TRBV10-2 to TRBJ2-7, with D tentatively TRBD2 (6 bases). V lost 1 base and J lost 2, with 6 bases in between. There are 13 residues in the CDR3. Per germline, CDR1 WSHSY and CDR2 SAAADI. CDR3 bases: TGCGCCAGCAGTGAGTGGACTACCTACGAGCAGTACTTC. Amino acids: CASSEWTTYEQYF.